This TCR beta chain was captured in a study of tumor-infiltrating lymphocytes in primary liver carcinoma. For the study at large: The study enrolled male and female patients aged 30 to 69 years. Stage T1-T3 N0M0 tumors measured about 4 to 10 cm at most. General observations from the study: The study found tumor-adjacent and tumor-blood pairs overlapped less than tumor region pairs.

TCR beta cDNA was prepared out of around 460 ng total RNA by means of a constant-region primer. Libraries for TCR beta were built through three nested multiplex PCR rounds, which together made up a slightly modified ARM-PCR procedure. Both of the initial two PCR rounds ran for about 11 cycles and employed TRBV1-TRBV30 forward primers alongside a C-beta reverse primer. TCRdb independently ran MiXCR on the multiplex PCR reads; one entry per CDR3 protein. The sample yields approximately 310,000 distinct CDR3 sequences, 60% to 80% seen once. It was unsorted whole blood that yielded blood RNA, and germline DNA was also extracted. Surgery was preceded by the collection of about 3.6 milliliters of peripheral blood. Trimming took off 4 bases at V and 5 bases at J, with 17 bases between the two ends. The length of the CDR3 is 15 residues. Germline assignment: CDR1 MNHNY and CDR2 SVGAGI (reference sequence).

Comments on this clonotype: The antigen remains undetermined.

The chain couples TRBV6-6 to TRBJ2-5, with D perhaps matching TRBD2 (6 bases). Specimen: peripheral blood. This sequence was found in a man aged 40-49 years with primary liver carcinoma and hepatitis B virus infection. CDR3 loop: CASSSIPSGVETQYF. CDR3 in DNA: TGTGCCAGCAGTTCTATTCCCTCGGGAGTGGAGACCCAGTACTTC.